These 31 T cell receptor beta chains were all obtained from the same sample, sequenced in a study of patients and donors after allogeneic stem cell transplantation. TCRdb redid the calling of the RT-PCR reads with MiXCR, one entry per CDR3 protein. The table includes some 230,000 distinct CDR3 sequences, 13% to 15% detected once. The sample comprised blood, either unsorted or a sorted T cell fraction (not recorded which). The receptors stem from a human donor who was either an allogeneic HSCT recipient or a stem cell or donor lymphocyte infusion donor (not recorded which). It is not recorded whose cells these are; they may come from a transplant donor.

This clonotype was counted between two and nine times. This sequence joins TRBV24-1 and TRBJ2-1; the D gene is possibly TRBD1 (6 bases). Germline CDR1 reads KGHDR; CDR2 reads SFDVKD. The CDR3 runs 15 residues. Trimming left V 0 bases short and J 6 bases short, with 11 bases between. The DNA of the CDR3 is TGTGCCACCAGTGATTTGCGTGGACAGTTCAATGAGCAGTTCTTC. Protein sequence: CATSDLRGQFNEQFF.

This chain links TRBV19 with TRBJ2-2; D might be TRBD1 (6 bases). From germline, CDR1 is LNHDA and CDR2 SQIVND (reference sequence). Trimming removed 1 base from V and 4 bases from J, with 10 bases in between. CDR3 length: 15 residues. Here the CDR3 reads CASSIVGHRTGELFF. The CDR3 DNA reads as TGTGCCAGTAGTATAGTGGGACACCGCACCGGGGAGCTGTTTTTT.

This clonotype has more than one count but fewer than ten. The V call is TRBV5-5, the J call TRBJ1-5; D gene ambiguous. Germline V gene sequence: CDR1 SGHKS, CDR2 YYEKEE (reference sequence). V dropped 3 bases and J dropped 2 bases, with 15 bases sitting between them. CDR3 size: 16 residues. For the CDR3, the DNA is TGTGCCAGCAGCTGGCGGGCGGGTGCGGGCAATCAGCCCCAGCATTTT. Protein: CASSWRAGAGNQPQHF.

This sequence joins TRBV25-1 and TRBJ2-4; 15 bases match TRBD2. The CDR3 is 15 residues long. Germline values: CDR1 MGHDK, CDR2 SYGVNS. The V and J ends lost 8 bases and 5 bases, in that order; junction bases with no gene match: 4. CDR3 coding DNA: TGTGCCAGCGGACTAGCGGGGGGGGTACAAAACATTCAGTACTTC. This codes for CASGLAGGVQNIQYF.

CDR3 residues: CASSLWGGSGRETQYF. CDR3 nucleotides: TGTGCCAGCAGTCTTTGGGGGGGCAGTGGGCGAGAGACCCAGTACTTC. This chain uses TRBV6-1 with TRBJ2-5; the D gene is possibly TRBD2 (7 bases). The V end was cut by 5 bases, the J end by 4 bases, with 20 bases between. Germline assignment: CDR1 MNHNS and CDR2 SASEGT. The CDR3 totals 16 residues.

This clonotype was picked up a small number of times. The CDR3 sequence: CASSVRSRNTEAFF. The CDR3 nucleotides read TGTGCCAGCAGCGTTCGAAGTAGAAACACTGAAGCTTTCTTT. The chain is built from TRBV9 and TRBJ1-1; D remains unclear. This CDR3 has 14 residues. The V gene lost 2 bases and the J gene lost 2 bases, with 10 bases spanning the gap. Germline V gene lookup returns CDR1 SGDLS and CDR2 YYNGEE.

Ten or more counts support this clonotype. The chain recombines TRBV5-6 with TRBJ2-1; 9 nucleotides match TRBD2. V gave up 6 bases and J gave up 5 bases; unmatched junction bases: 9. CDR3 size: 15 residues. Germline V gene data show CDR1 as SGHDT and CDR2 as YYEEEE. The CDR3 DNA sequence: TGTGCCAGCACGCTACCGGGACTAGCCCACAATGAGCAGTTCTTC. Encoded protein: CASTLPGLAHNEQFF.

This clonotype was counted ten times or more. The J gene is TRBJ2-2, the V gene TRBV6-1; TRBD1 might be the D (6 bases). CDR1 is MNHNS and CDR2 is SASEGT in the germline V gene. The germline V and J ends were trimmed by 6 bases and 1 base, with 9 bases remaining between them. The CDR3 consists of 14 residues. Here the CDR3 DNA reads TGTGCCAGCAGGGGGACATTGAACACCGGGGAGCTGTTTTTT. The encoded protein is CASRGTLNTGELFF.

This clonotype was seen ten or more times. The chain's CDR3 is CASSQSYQETQYF. CDR3 DNA: TGCGCCAGCAGCCAATCGTACCAAGAGACCCAGTACTTC. The chain combines TRBV4-3 with TRBJ2-5, with unresolved D. CDR3 length: 13 amino acids. The V gene lost 2 bases and the J gene lost 0 bases, with 4 bases spanning the gap. Germline values: CDR1 LGHNA, CDR2 YSLEER.

As DNA, the CDR3 is TGCGCCAGCAGCCAAGACCCCCAGACAGGGGGTACTTTCTTT. Protein: CASSQDPQTGGTFF. The chain carries TRBV4-3 and TRBJ1-1; 9 nucleotides line up with TRBD1. The CDR3 has 14 amino acids. The germline gives CDR1 LGHNA, CDR2 YSLEER. V was pared by 0 bases and J by 12 bases, with 8 bases of the junction left unmatched.

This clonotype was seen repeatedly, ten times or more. CDR3 DNA sequence: TGTGCCAGCACGGGGTACACTGAAGCTTTCTTT. It translates to CASTGYTEAFF. This rearrangement joins TRBV2 to TRBJ1-1; D call uncertain. Trimming removed 7 bases from V and 3 bases from J, with 6 bases in between. The length of the CDR3 is 11 residues. CDR1 and CDR2 from the germline V gene are SNHLY and FYNNEI.

CDR3 nucleotide sequence: TGTGCTAGTGGTTGGGTAAGTGCGGCGGGAGGCCTCTACAATGAGCAGTTCTTC. Translating gives CASGWVSAAGGLYNEQFF. The chain employs TRBV12-5 and TRBJ2-1, with TRBD2 matching 8 bases. The V gene's germline CDR1 is LGHNT and CDR2 FRNRAP. Trimming at V came to 4 bases and at J to 3 bases, leaving 14 bases not matched to a gene. This CDR3 is built from 18 residues. The entire variable domain, with the rest obtained from reference TRBV12-5 and TRBJ2-1, is as follows: DARVTQTPRHKVTEMGQEVTMRCQPILGHNTVFWYRQTMMQGLELLAYFRNRAPLDDSGMPKDRFSAEMPDATLATLKIQPSEPRDSAVYFCASGWVSAAGGLYNEQFFGPGTRLTVL.

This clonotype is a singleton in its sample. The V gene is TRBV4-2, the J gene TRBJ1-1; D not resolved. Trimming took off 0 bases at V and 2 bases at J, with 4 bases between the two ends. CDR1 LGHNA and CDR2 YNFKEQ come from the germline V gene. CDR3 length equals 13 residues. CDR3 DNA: TGTGCCAGCAGCCAAGATCACAACACTGAAGCTTTCTTT. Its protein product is CASSQDHNTEAFF.

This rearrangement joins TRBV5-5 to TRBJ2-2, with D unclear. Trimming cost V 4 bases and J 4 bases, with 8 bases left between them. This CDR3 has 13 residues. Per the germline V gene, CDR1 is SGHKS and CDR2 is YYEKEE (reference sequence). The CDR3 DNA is TGTGCCAGCAGCAAGGTCTTCACCGGGGAGCTGTTTTTT. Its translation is CASSKVFTGELFF.

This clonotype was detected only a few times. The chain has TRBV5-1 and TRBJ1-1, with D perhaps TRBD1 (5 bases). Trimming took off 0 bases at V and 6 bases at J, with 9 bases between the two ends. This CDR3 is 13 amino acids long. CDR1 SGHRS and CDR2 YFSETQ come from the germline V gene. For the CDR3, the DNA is TGCGCCAGCAGCTTGGGGGGCACGTCTGAAGCTTTCTTT. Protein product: CASSLGGTSEAFF. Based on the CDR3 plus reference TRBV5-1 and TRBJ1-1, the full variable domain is KAGVTQTPRYLIKTRGQQVTLSCSPISGHRSVSWYQQTPGQGLQFLFEYFSETQRNKGNFPGRFSGRQFSNSRSEMNVSTLELGDSALYLCASSLGGTSEAFFGQGTRLTVV.

The CDR3 nucleotides are TGCGCCAGCAGCTTGGACGGGAGGAAAGATGAGCAGTTCTTC. The encoded protein is CASSLDGRKDEQFF. The rearrangement joins TRBV5-1 to TRBJ2-1, with TRBD2 identical over 7 bases. Trimming cost V 0 bases and J 8 bases; bases outside gene matches: 5. The CDR3 consists of 14 residues. Germline V gene lookup returns CDR1 SGHRS and CDR2 YFSETQ.

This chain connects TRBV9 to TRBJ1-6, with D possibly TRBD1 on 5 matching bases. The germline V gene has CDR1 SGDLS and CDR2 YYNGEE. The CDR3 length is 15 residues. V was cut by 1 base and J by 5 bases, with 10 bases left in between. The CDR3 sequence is CASSVRGVDNSPLHF. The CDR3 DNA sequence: TGTGCCAGCAGCGTAAGAGGGGTGGATAATTCACCCCTCCACTTT. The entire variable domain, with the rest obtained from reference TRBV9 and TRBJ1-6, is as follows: DSGVTQTPKHLITATGQRVTLRCSPRSGDLSVYWYQQSLDQGLQFLIQYYNGEERAKGNILERFSAQQFPDLHSELNLSSLELGDSALYFCASSVRGVDNSPLHFGNGTRLTVT.

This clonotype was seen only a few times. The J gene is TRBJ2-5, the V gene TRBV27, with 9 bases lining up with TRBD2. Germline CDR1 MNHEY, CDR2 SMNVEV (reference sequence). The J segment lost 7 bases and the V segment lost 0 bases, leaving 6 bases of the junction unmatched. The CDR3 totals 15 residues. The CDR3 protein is CASSLSWTSVVTQYF. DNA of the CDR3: TGTGCCAGCAGTTTATCGTGGACTAGCGTTGTGACCCAGTACTTC.

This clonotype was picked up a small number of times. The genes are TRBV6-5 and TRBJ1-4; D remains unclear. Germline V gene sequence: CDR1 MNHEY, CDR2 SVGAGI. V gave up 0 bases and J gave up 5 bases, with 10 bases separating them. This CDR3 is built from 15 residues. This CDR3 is CASSYSGDKNEKLFF. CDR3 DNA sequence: TGTGCCAGCAGTTACTCGGGCGACAAAAATGAAAAACTGTTTTTT.

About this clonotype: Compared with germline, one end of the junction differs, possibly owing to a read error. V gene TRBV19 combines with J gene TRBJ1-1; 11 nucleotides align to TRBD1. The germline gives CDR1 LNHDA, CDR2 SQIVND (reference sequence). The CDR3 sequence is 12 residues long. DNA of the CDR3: TGTGCCAGTAGTGTGAAGGACAGGGGGCTCAGGTTT. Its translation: CASSVKDRGLRF. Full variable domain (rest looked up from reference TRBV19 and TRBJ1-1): DGGITQSPKYLFRKEGQNVTLSCEQNLNHDAMYWYRQDPGQGLRLIYYSQIVNDFQKGDIAEGYSVSREKKESFPLTVTSAQKNPTAFYLCASSVKDRGLRFGQGTRLTVV.

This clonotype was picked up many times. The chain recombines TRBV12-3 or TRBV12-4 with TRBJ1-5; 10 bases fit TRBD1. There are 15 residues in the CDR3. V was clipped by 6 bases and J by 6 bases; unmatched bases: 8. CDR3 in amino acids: CASRLGQGETQPQHF. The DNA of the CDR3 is TGTGCCAGCAGACTTGGACAGGGGGAAACTCAGCCCCAGCATTTT.

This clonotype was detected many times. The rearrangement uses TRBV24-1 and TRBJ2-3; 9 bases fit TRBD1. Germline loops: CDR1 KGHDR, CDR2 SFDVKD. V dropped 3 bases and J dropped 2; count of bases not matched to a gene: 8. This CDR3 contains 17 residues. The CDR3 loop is CATSDTGQGGNTDTQYF. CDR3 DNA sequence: TGTGCCACCAGTGATACGGGACAGGGTGGGAACACAGATACGCAGTATTTT.

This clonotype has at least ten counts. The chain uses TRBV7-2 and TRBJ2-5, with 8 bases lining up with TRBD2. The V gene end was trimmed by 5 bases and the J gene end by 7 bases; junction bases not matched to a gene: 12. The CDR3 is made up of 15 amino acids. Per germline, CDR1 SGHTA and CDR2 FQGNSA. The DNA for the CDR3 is TGTGCCAGCAGCACCCGAACTAGCGCGGGGGGGACCCAGTACTTC. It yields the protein CASSTRTSAGGTQYF.

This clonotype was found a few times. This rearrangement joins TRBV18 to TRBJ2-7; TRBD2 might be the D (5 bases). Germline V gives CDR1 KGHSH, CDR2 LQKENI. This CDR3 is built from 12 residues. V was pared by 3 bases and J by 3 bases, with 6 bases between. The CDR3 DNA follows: TGTGCCAGCTCACCGAGGGACTACGAGCAGTACTTC. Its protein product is CASSPRDYEQYF.

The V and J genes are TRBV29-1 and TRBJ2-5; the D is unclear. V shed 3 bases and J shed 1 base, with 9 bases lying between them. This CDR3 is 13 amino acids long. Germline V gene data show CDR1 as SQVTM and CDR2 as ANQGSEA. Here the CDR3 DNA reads TGCAGCGTTGATGGTTCCCTCCAAGAGACCCAGTACTTC. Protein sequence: CSVDGSLQETQYF.

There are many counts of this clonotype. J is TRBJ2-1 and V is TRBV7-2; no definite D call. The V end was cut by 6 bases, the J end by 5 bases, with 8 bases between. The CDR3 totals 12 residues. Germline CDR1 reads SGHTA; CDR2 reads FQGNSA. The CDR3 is CASRLLDNEQFF. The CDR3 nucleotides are TGTGCCAGCAGACTACTCGACAATGAGCAGTTCTTC.

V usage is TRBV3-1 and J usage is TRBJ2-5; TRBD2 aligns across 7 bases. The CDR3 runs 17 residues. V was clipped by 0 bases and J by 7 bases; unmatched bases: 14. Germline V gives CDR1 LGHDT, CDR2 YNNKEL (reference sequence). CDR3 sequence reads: CASSQDTAGSIYRTQYF. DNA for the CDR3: TGTGCCAGCAGCCAAGATACAGCGGGGTCGATATATCGGACCCAGTACTTC.

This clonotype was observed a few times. CDR3 nucleotide sequence: TGTGCCAGCAGTTTGGTCGGGAGGGCCGGGGATGAGCAGTTCTTC. The encoded protein is CASSLVGRAGDEQFF. The rearrangement links TRBV12-3 or TRBV12-4 to TRBJ2-1; 8 bases are a match to TRBD2. This CDR3 comprises 15 residues. Germline trimming cut 3 bases from V and 8 bases from J; bases unmatched to any gene: 9.

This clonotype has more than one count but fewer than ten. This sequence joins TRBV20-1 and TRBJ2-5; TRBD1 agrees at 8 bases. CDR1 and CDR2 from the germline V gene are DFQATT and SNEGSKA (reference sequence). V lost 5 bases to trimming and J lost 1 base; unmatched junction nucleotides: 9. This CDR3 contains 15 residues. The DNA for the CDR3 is TGCAGTGCTTCCAGCCACAGGGGGTCCCAAGAGACCCAGTACTTC. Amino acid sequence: CSASSHRGSQETQYF.

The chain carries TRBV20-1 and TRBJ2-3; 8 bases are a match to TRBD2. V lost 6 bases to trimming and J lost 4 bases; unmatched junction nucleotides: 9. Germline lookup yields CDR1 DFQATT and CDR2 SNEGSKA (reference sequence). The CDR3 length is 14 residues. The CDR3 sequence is CSAEAGDRADTQYF. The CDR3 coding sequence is TGCAGTGCCGAAGCGGGAGATAGGGCAGATACGCAGTATTTT.

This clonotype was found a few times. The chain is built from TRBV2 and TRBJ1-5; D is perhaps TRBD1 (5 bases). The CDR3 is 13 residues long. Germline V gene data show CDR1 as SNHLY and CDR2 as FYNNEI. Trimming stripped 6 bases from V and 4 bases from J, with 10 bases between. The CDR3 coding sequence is TGTGCCAGCAGAGCGACAGCTAATCAGCCCCAGCATTTT. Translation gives CASRATANQPQHF.